Sequencing of this TCR beta chain was carried out in a study of cytomegalovirus exposure and HLA in healthy donors. General study points: Cytomegalovirus status, reportedly, was diagnosed with high specificity and sensitivity by the classifier. Cytomegalovirus association was listed for about 150 TCR beta chains. The TCR clusters that emerged in the first cohort tended, a later analysis found, to co-occur in the roughly 120 validation repertoires.

Produced via immunoSEQ multiplex PCR; TCRdb's table is partial and in-frame only. The table lists approximately 150,000 clones, approximately 81% of them singletons. The donors were part of the 120-subject validation cohort, which stood apart from the roughly 670-subject first cohort. Worth noting for this clone: The antigen is undetermined.

CDR3 length equals 13 residues. Germline V gene data show CDR1 as LNHDA and CDR2 as SQIVND (reference sequence). The germline V and J ends were trimmed by 4 bases and 3 bases, with 7 bases remaining between them. This sequence was found in a man aged 25-40 years in good health and CMV-seropositive. This chain joins TRBV19 and TRBJ2-1; possible D gene TRBD1, 6 bases. Sequencing input: PBMCs. This CDR3 is CASSRDNYNEQFF. The CDR3 DNA reads TGTGCCAGTAGTAGGGACAACTACAATGAGCAGTTCTTC.